A selection of T cell receptor beta chains follows, all from one sample in a study of blood T cells in healthy people across ages. TCRdb reprocessed the 5' RACE reads with MiXCR, giving one entry per CDR3 protein. The data hold roughly 500,000 distinct CDR3 sequences, with 25% to 30% observed a single time. Sequencing was carried out using blood. Source of these receptors: a woman in her 70s in good health. Each CDR3 is given with its conserved first and last residue.

V gene	J gene	CDR3 protein
TRBV5-1	TRBJ2-7	CASSPTTGSYEQYF
TRBV11-2	TRBJ2-5	CASSLSTSGGLRETQYF
TRBV2	TRBJ1-5	CASRMGPGEPQPQHF
TRBV2	TRBJ2-1	CASSEESGGANEQFF
TRBV20-1	TRBJ2-4	CSARSRGAKNIQYF
TRBV12-3/TRBV12-4	TRBJ2-4	CASMPGSSRDIQYF
TRBV14	TRBJ1-1	CASSRALGGYTEAFF
TRBV6-2/TRBV6-3	TRBJ2-3	CASSYSYRGPRTQYF
TRBV5-6	TRBJ1-1	CASSPLEGTEAFF
TRBV20-1	TRBJ2-1	CSASPRGRYNEQFF
TRBV7-2	TRBJ1-5	CASSSDIGGGQPQHF
TRBV7-2	TRBJ2-5	CASSYHQETQYF
TRBV12-3/TRBV12-4	-	CASSIPGQGVYEQYF
TRBV20-1	TRBJ2-3	CSATPLVGTLEDTQYF
TRBV7-2	TRBJ2-1	CASSTMTGGYNEQFF
TRBV5-1	TRBJ2-5	CASSLPSVAGLKTQYF
TRBV20-1	TRBJ2-2	CSASQTSGGRTGELFF
TRBV7-3	TRBJ2-2	CASSSIMNGELFF
TRBV20-1	TRBJ1-5	CSARETGDQPQHF
TRBV7-9	TRBJ2-2	CASSLTTPPTGELFF
TRBV27	TRBJ2-1	CASGRQPSYNEQFF
TRBV11-2	TRBJ2-1	CASTTRGPMYNEQFF
TRBV7-6	TRBJ2-1	CASSPRPGPPGNEQFF
TRBV7-3	TRBJ1-1	CASSPGINTEAFF